This entry concerns a single TCR beta chain. What it binds is unknown. V was pared by 9 bases and J by 0 bases, with 9 bases of the junction left unmatched. This CDR3 comprises 15 residues. Germline values: CDR1 LNHNV, CDR2 YYDKDF (reference sequence). The data were obtained in a study of cytomegalovirus exposure and HLA in healthy donors. The study, taken as a whole, reports: Some highly shared sequence variants likely arose as a pipeline artifact. Analysis was performed later, and it showed HLA-associated TCR beta chains to be more clonally expanded than equally common others. Presence/absence analyses took donor sequencing depth as roughly uniform.

Both 60 Vbeta primers and 13 Jbeta primers went into the PCR. Only in-frame clones appear in the TCRdb table, and some are missing; sequencing was by immunoSEQ multiplex PCR. The sample holds about 200,000 clones, roughly four fifths seen once. This clonotype originated in a girl under 10 years old in good health and CMV-seronegative. This rearrangement joins TRBV15 to TRBJ2-5; TRBD1 matches at 8 bases. The material sequenced was PBMCs. The CDR3 protein is CATTLGQGDQETQYF. CDR3 sequence (DNA): TGTGCCACTACCCTAGGACAGGGAGACCAAGAGACCCAGTACTTC.